This T cell receptor (beta chain) is drawn from a study of vaccination and CD4 T cells after COVID-19. CDR1 and CDR2 (germline): DFQATT, SNEGSKA (reference sequence). The CDR3 sequence is 13 residues long. The V and J ends lost 6 bases and 7 bases, in that order; junction bases with no gene match: 10. In regard to this clonotype: As yet, its antigen is unknown.

Treatment specified: roughly 11-day PBMC culture with coronavirus spike peptide pools or control peptides (ViraFEST assay). Recorded positive PCR dates fall between March and December 2020, preceding US Alpha, Beta and Delta variants. Cultured CD4+ T-cell DNA underwent Oncomine TCR Beta short-read sequencing. Via MiXCR, TCRdb re-called the PCR reads, giving one row per CDR3 protein. The profile covers fewer than 20,000 distinct CDR3 sequences, with over 50% appearing a single time and approximately 7% taken by the ten largest. The gene calls are TRBV20-1 and TRBJ2-7; 9 positions match TRBD2. The source material was CD4+ T cells from blood, cultured in vitro, sampled before SARS-CoV-2 vaccination. The TCR sequence derives from a human donor who had recovered from COVID-19. This CDR3 is CSAPTSGAVEQYF. The CDR3 nucleotides are TGCAGTGCACCGACTAGCGGAGCGGTAGAGCAGTACTTC.